This record looks at one TCR beta chain sequence and its context. In its sample, this clonotype was seen a few times. There is no known antigen for this receptor. Per-nucleotide qualities are absent, and no much larger clonotype sits a single base away. CDR1 and CDR2 were assigned from the germline V gene as MNHEY and SVGAGI. The CDR3 runs 13 residues from the cysteine to the phenylalanine. Only the CDR3 DNA is retained, 39 bases long and in frame from the first base. V lost 6 bases and J lost 5 bases; the stretch between them is 13 bases long. To purify naive CD4+ T cells, the Miltenyi Naive CD4+ T Cell Isolation kit was used, and CD25 microbeads served to deplete Tregs. Tregs, naive and memory CD4+ T cells from tumor, blood and ipsilateral draining lymph nodes of five or six breast cancer patients underwent full-length TCR alpha and beta sequencing. Tumor tissue and lymph nodes from ipsilateral axillary dissection were perfused with PBS, minced and digested with collagenase I and hyaluronidase. FACS confirmed that the sorted cell populations were more than 90% pure.

The sample comes from a study (dated by TCRdb to 2013 to 2016). Background for the entire study: The study examined whether tumor-infiltrating Tregs in breast cancer are drawn from blood Tregs or arise in situ by conversion from other CD4+ T cell subsets. Study-wide conclusions, independent of this receptor: In terms of TCR gene usage, tumor memory CD4+ T cells clustered together with blood and lymph node memory CD4+ cells, as well as with lymph node naive CD4+ cells. Tumor-infiltrating Treg TCR alpha and beta sequences overlapped most with tumor naive CD4+ T cells, then with blood naive CD4+ T cells. Rather than covering whole repertoires, validation in the larger cohort was restricted to a single TCR beta V-J rearrangement.

Full-length TCR variable regions were amplified by 5' RACE PCR with constant-region reverse primers, followed by semi-nested PCR with Nested Universal Primer A. Using the ReliaPrep RNA Cell Miniprep System, total RNA was extracted, and the SMARTer RACE 5'/3' Kit was then used to reverse transcribe the RNA into 5'RACE-ready cDNA. Multiplex adaptors were used to barcode the full-length TCR alpha and beta libraries, which were then sequenced on an Illumina MiSeq. Per the authors' processing: For each of nine subset-tissue groups, sequencing data from the five patients were pooled, and the groups were then compared using unsupervised clustering of TCR gene usage. The Morisita-Horn index was used to calculate repertoire similarity, with shared sequences weighted according to their contribution to each repertoire. The raw public reads went through TCRdb reprocessing: fastp at Q25, MiXCR clone calling, in-frame beta chains kept. CDR3 protein sequences are deduplicated, and each keeps its most common genes and DNA. The authors' filters were not applied to this entry. The sample table holds tens of thousands of distinct CDR3 sequences, of which 30% were seen once. The ten largest clonotypes hold less than 2.5% of the sample.

The clonotype originates from a female donor with breast cancer. Source material: tumor-infiltrating naive CD4+ T cells sorted from the breast tumor. Per the publication, the cell subset or site label means: naive CD4+ T cells, CD4+CD45RA+CD25-. Recombination connected TRBV6-5 to TRBJ1-2; the D gene is unclear. The base sequence is TGTGCCAGCAGCAAAGGGAGTCCATATGGCTACACCTTC. This yields the protein CASSKGSPYGYTF.